The 2 T cell receptor beta chains below come from one sample, sequenced in a study of blood T cell repertoires in COVID-19. The protocol was immunoSEQ multiplex PCR, while the TCRdb copy is restricted to in-frame clones and leaves out a portion. The data show tens of thousands of clones, roughly 86% seen once. Sequenced: peripheral blood. These receptors came from an older man with acute or convalescent COVID-19.

The V call is TRBV19, the J call TRBJ1-5; no clear D. Germline assignment: CDR1 LNHDA and CDR2 SQIVND (reference sequence). The CDR3 contains 18 residues. Trimming removed 0 bases from V and 0 bases from J, with 15 bases in between. The CDR3 region is CASSIELYRSDSNQPQHF. The CDR3 bases are TGTGCCAGTAGTATAGAACTATACCGATCTGATAGCAATCAGCCCCAGCATTTT.

This chain uses TRBV6-5 with TRBJ2-7; 11 bases match TRBD2. The germline V gene has CDR1 MNHEY and CDR2 SVGAGI. Germline trimming cut 0 bases from V and 5 bases from J; bases unmatched to any gene: 6. The CDR3 contains 16 residues. The CDR3 nucleotides are TGTGCCAGCAGTTACTCGACTAGCGGGGTTGATAACGAGCAGTACTTC. Its protein product is CASSYSTSGVDNEQYF.